This entry lists 29 T cell receptor beta chains sequenced from one sample in a study of blood T cell repertoires in COVID-19 (dated by TCRdb to 2020 to 2022). Library method: the immunoSEQ multiplex PCR assay. The table comes from immuneACCESS by way of TCRdb, which keeps in-frame sequences with V and J called. Part of the clones is missing from these tables; in studies checked, under half for an unresolved V gene and the rest for unknown reasons. The table for this sample lists approximately 240,000 clones; 85% to 90% of them were counted only once. Clones ranked in the top ten supply under 4% of the sample. The sequencing sample was made of PBMCs or T cells enriched from blood (not recorded which). Every receptor here comes from a woman aged 18-29 years in a cohort exposed to, infected with or recovered from COVID-19 (not recorded which).

The V and J genes are TRBV19 and TRBJ1-5; 7 bases are shared with TRBD1. Germline CDR1 LNHDA, CDR2 SQIVND (reference sequence). The CDR3 runs to 14 residues. The V and J ends lost 7 bases and 0 bases, in that order; junction bases with no gene match: 3. This CDR3 reads CASKQGSSNQPQHF. CDR3 nucleotides: TGTGCCAGTAAACAGGGGAGTAGCAATCAGCCCCAGCATTTT. The full variable domain, its missing parts supplied by reference TRBV19 and TRBJ1-5, is DGGITQSPKYLFRKEGQNVTLSCEQNLNHDAMYWYRQDPGQGLRLIYYSQIVNDFQKGDIAEGYSVSREKKESFPLTVTSAQKNPTAFYLCASKQGSSNQPQHFGDGTRLSIL.

The chain couples TRBV7-9 to TRBJ2-5; D is possibly TRBD2 (5 bases). The germline V and J ends were trimmed by 6 bases and 1 base, with 12 bases remaining between them. CDR1 is SEHNR, CDR2 FQNEAQ, per germline (reference sequence). The CDR3 covers 14 residues. CDR3 sequence: CASSSSGIQETQYF. As DNA, the CDR3 is TGTGCCAGCAGTTCAAGCGGTATCCAAGAGACCCAGTACTTC. The variable domain in full, with the rest retrieved from reference TRBV7-9 and TRBJ2-5, is DTGVSQNPRHKITKRGQNVTFRCDPISEHNRLYWYRQTLGQGPEFLTYFQNEAQLEKSRLLSDRFSAERPKGSFSTLEIQRTEQGDSAMYLCASSSSGIQETQYFGPGTRLLVL.

The V gene is TRBV6-6, the J gene TRBJ1-3; maybe TRBD1 (5 bases). CDR1 MNHNY and CDR2 SVGAGI come from the germline V gene (reference sequence). The CDR3 length is 15 residues. V lost 6 bases, J lost 4 bases, and 16 bases lay in between. CDR3 in DNA: TGTGCCAGCAGAGCCCCGGGGACTGAGGGAAACACCATATATTTT. Amino acid sequence: CASRAPGTEGNTIYF.

The CDR3 protein is CASSLQGLGSNQPQHF. As DNA, the CDR3 is TGTGCCAGCAGCTTACAGGGGCTGGGGAGCAATCAGCCCCAGCATTTT. The chain carries TRBV7-2 and TRBJ1-5, with D possibly TRBD1 on 6 matching bases. The CDR3 spans 16 residues. V shed 2 bases and J shed 1 base, with 12 bases lying between them. Germline CDR1 is SGHTA and CDR2 is FQGNSA. Drawing the rest from reference TRBV7-2 and TRBJ1-5, the complete variable domain is GAGVSQSPSNKVTEKGKDVELRCDPISGHTALYWYRQSLGQGLEFLIYFQGNSAPDKSGLPSDRFSAERTGGSVSTLTIQRTQQEDSAVYLCASSLQGLGSNQPQHFGDGTRLSIL.

V and J are TRBV7-9 and TRBJ1-6; D not resolved. V was cut by 5 bases and J by 13 bases, with 12 bases left in between. CDR3 size: 12 residues. Germline values: CDR1 SEHNR, CDR2 FQNEAQ (reference sequence). In nucleotides, the CDR3 is TGTGCCAGCAGCCCAGAGACGGGGCCCCTCCACTTT. As protein: CASSPETGPLHF.

A single count supports this clone. The chain joins TRBV5-1 to TRBJ2-5, with 7 bases matching TRBD2. This CDR3 spans 13 amino acids. V lost 7 bases, J lost 7 bases, and 10 bases stayed unmatched. The germline V gene encodes CDR1 SGHRS and CDR2 YFSETQ. The CDR3 is CASGDYTGGTQYF. CDR3 in DNA: TGCGCCAGCGGGGACTACACCGGAGGGACCCAGTACTTC.

The chain joins TRBV21-1 to TRBJ2-1; the table calls TRBD2, which could not be checked here. TRBV21-1 is described as a pseudogene. This CDR3 is built from 24 residues. CDR3 sequence reads: CASSKGGGCPGTSGRLSWGFGQFF. The CDR3 DNA reads as TGTGCCAGCAGCAAAGGTGGGGGCTGCCCCGGGACTAGCGGGAGATTGTCATGGGGGTTTGGGCAGTTCTTC.

CDR3 nucleotide sequence: TGTGCCAGTAGCCTCGGGGGTAGCTCCTACAATGAGCAGTTCTTC. As protein: CASSLGGSSYNEQFF. The chain recombines TRBV19 with TRBJ2-1; maybe TRBD2 (6 bases). The CDR3 runs to 15 residues. The V end lost 6 bases, the J end lost 0 bases, and 12 bases lay between the germline ends. Germline assignment: CDR1 LNHDA and CDR2 SQIVND (reference sequence).

J is TRBJ2-7 and V is TRBV7-9; 7 nucleotides match TRBD2. The length of the CDR3 is 13 residues. The V segment lost 3 bases and the J segment 6 bases; nucleotides outside the gene matches: 5. CDR1 and CDR2 from the germline V gene are SEHNR and FQNEAQ (reference sequence). The CDR3 sequence: CASSFEGRGEQYF. CDR3 coding DNA: TGTGCCAGCAGCTTCGAGGGGAGGGGCGAGCAGTACTTC. The full variable domain, completed using reference TRBV7-9 and TRBJ2-7, is DTGVSQNPRHKITKRGQNVTFRCDPISEHNRLYWYRQTLGQGPEFLTYFQNEAQLEKSRLLSDRFSAERPKGSFSTLEIQRTEQGDSAMYLCASSFEGRGEQYFGPGTRLTVT.

The gene calls are TRBV25-1 and TRBJ1-4, with 8 bases lining up with TRBD1. V lost 7 bases to trimming and J lost 7 bases; unmatched junction nucleotides: 8. CDR1 is MGHDK, CDR2 SYGVNS, per germline. The CDR3 contains 14 residues. The CDR3 here is CASTDDRGGEKLFF. The CDR3 coding sequence is TGTGCCAGCACCGATGACAGGGGCGGTGAAAAACTGTTTTTT.

The chain carries TRBV7-9 and TRBJ1-4, with D hard to call. The germline CDR1 and CDR2 sequences are SEHNR and FQNEAQ (reference sequence). Trimming pared 1 base from V and 0 bases from J, leaving 15 bases between. The CDR3 consists of 18 residues. The CDR3 spells CASSLVIQVLSTNEKLFF. The CDR3 DNA reads TGTGCCAGCAGCTTAGTAATCCAGGTTCTGTCAACTAATGAAAAACTGTTTTTT.

The V and J genes are TRBV10-2 and TRBJ2-1, with D possibly matching TRBD1 (6 bases). V was clipped by 6 bases and J by 6 bases, with 9 bases between them. There are 12 residues in the CDR3. Germline V CDR1 and CDR2: WSHSY, SAAADI. CDR3 nucleotides: TGCGCCAGCAGAAAGACAGGCAATGAGCAGTTCTTC. Amino acid sequence: CASRKTGNEQFF.

The chain recombines TRBV6-1 with TRBJ1-3; D gene unclear. CDR3 length: 15 amino acids. V lost 1 base, J lost 0 bases, and 7 bases lay in between. The germline CDR1 and CDR2 sequences are MNHNS and SASEGT. The CDR3 spells CASSEDSSSGNTIYF. The CDR3 DNA reads TGTGCCAGCAGTGAAGACAGTAGCTCTGGAAACACCATATATTTT.

The CDR3 DNA follows: TGTGCCAGCAGCTTATTAGCGGGTGTCGGGGCTACGCAGTATTTT. Translation gives CASSLLAGVGATQYF. The rearrangement links TRBV11-2 to TRBJ2-3; 7 bases are a match to TRBD2. CDR3 size: 15 residues. Germline V gene lookup returns CDR1 SGHAT and CDR2 FQNNGV. V dropped 2 bases and J dropped 8; count of bases not matched to a gene: 10.

V and J are TRBV7-3 and TRBJ2-1; 8 positions agree with TRBD2. J gave up 0 bases and V 1 base, and 2 bases lay outside the gene matches. This CDR3 contains 16 residues. Germline V gene data show CDR1 as SGHTA and CDR2 as FQGTGA. For the CDR3, the DNA is TGTGCCAGCAGCTTAAGGCGGGGGGACTCCTACAATGAGCAGTTCTTC. Its translation: CASSLRRGDSYNEQFF.

V and J are TRBV12-5 and TRBJ1-5; 10 bases map to TRBD1. Trimming cost V 0 bases and J 5 bases; bases outside gene matches: 7. Per germline, CDR1 LGHNT and CDR2 FRNRAP. CDR3 length: 17 residues. For the CDR3, the DNA is TGTGCTAGTGGTTTGGTCGGGACAGGGGTATTAGATCAGCCCCAGCATTTT. As protein: CASGLVGTGVLDQPQHF. Combining the CDR3 with reference TRBV12-5 and TRBJ1-5 gives the whole variable domain DARVTQTPRHKVTEMGQEVTMRCQPILGHNTVFWYRQTMMQGLELLAYFRNRAPLDDSGMPKDRFSAEMPDATLATLKIQPSEPRDSAVYFCASGLVGTGVLDQPQHFGDGTRLSIL.

The chain recombines TRBV2 with TRBJ1-2, with D perhaps TRBD1 (6 bases). The germline V gene encodes CDR1 SNHLY and CDR2 FYNNEI. The V and J ends lost 5 bases and 1 base respectively, with 17 bases between them. This CDR3 comprises 16 residues. The DNA of the CDR3 is TGTGCCAGCAGTCAAGGGGGGCGAGGTAATAACTATGGCTACACCTTC. Translated, it gives CASSQGGRGNNYGYTF.

The chain links TRBV24-1 to TRBJ2-1, with TRBD1 matching over 7 bases. The CDR3 totals 13 residues. Trimming cost V 8 bases and J 2 bases; bases outside gene matches: 2. Germline-derived CDR1 and CDR2 are KGHDR and SFDVKD. The CDR3 sequence: CATKGAPYNEQFF. The CDR3 nucleotides read TGTGCCACCAAGGGGGCCCCCTACAATGAGCAGTTCTTC.

The genes are TRBV2 and TRBJ1-5, with 9 bases that match TRBD1. The CDR3 contains 14 residues. With 4 bases clipped from V and 6 bases from J, the junction kept 4 bases outside the gene matches. Per germline, CDR1 SNHLY and CDR2 FYNNEI. CDR3 residues: CASSGGGQGQPQHF. The CDR3 nucleotides are TGTGCCAGCAGTGGGGGGGGACAGGGTCAGCCCCAGCATTTT.

This clone was counted only a few times. This chain uses TRBV10-1 with TRBJ1-1; 9 nucleotides match TRBD1. Germline V gene lookup returns CDR1 WNHNN and CDR2 SYGVQD (reference sequence). V was clipped by 2 bases and J by 10 bases; unmatched bases: 11. The CDR3 length is 15 residues. CDR3 DNA: TGCGCCAGCAGTGAGGGGCCCCACAGGGGGCAGGGAGCTTTCTTT. It translates to CASSEGPHRGQGAFF.

V usage is TRBV11-2 and J usage is TRBJ1-1; D remains ambiguous. Germline loops: CDR1 SGHAT, CDR2 FQNNGV. V lost 1 base and J 4 bases, leaving 7 bases between the germline ends. This CDR3 has 13 amino acids. This CDR3 is CASSLGFSTEAFF. Written as DNA, the CDR3 is TGTGCCAGCAGCTTAGGGTTTAGCACTGAAGCTTTCTTT.

This chain joins TRBV21-1 and TRBJ2-3; the table gives TRBD2 as D, unverified against the DNA. TRBV21-1 is given as a pseudogene. CDR3 length: 19 amino acids. CDR3 sequence: CASSKDLSFSGRATDTQYF. Written as DNA, the CDR3 is TGTGCCAGCAGCAAAGATTTAAGTTTTAGCGGGAGGGCCACAGATACGCAGTATTTT.

The chain has TRBV27 and TRBJ2-7; 10 nucleotides match TRBD1. The CDR3 is 17 residues long. Germline-derived CDR1 and CDR2 are MNHEY and SMNVEV (reference sequence). Unmatched junction bases numbered 12, after V lost 3 bases and J lost 4 bases. The CDR3 spells CASSLYPSTGGAYEQYF. The CDR3 bases are TGTGCCAGCAGTTTGTACCCCTCGACAGGGGGCGCGTACGAGCAGTACTTC.

The V and J genes are TRBV7-9 and TRBJ2-7; 7 nucleotides line up with TRBD1. V lost 1 base and J lost 4; bases outside the gene matches: 7. The CDR3 loop spans 15 amino acids. Germline values: CDR1 SEHNR, CDR2 FQNEAQ (reference sequence). The DNA of the CDR3 is TGTGCCAGCAGCTTAGTAGGGACAGCATCTTACGAGCAGTACTTC. It codes for CASSLVGTASYEQYF.

The rearrangement uses TRBV18 and TRBJ2-1; 8 bases align to TRBD1. V shed 4 bases and J 9 bases; nucleotides not matched to a gene: 11. From germline, CDR1 is KGHSH and CDR2 LQKENI. CDR3 size: 15 residues. The DNA for the CDR3 is TGTGCCAGCTCACAGGGACAGGTTATGTGGAGTGAGCAGTTCTTC. This sequence encodes CASSQGQVMWSEQFF.

The chain is built from TRBV5-8 and TRBJ1-3; maybe TRBD1 (5 bases). CDR1 SGHTS and CDR2 YDEGEE come from the germline V gene. The V end was cut by 3 bases, the J end by 0 bases, with 13 bases between. The CDR3 covers 16 residues. CDR3 sequence (DNA): TGTGCCAGCAGCTCCGGGACTGAGAGCTCTGGAAACACCATATATTTT. Its protein product is CASSSGTESSGNTIYF.

The genes are TRBV10-1 and TRBJ2-7, with no clear D. Germline V gives CDR1 WNHNN, CDR2 SYGVQD (reference sequence). The V gene lost 0 bases and the J gene lost 0 bases, with 9 bases spanning the gap. The CDR3 runs 15 residues. The CDR3 loop is CASSESPASSYEQYF. For the CDR3, the DNA is TGCGCCAGCAGTGAGTCGCCCGCCAGCTCCTACGAGCAGTACTTC.

The genes are TRBV5-1 and TRBJ1-4; the D is unclear. Germline CDR1 and CDR2: SGHRS and YFSETQ. The CDR3 runs 13 residues. With 7 bases removed from V and 2 bases from J, the gap between germline ends came to 9 bases. The chain's CDR3 is CASRGLTNEKLFF. The CDR3 DNA reads as TGCGCCAGCCGCGGGTTGACTAATGAAAAACTGTTTTTT.

The chain has TRBV7-2 and TRBJ1-1; D is perhaps TRBD1 (5 bases). Germline V CDR1 and CDR2: SGHTA, FQGNSA. Trimming pared 0 bases from V and 9 bases from J, leaving 8 bases between. This CDR3 comprises 12 residues. The CDR3 nucleotides are TGTGCCAGCAGCTTAGCGGGGGGACAAGCTTTCTTT. Translation gives CASSLAGGQAFF.